The 18 T cell receptor beta chains listed next were all sequenced from one sample in a study of blood T cell repertoires in COVID-19. Method: immunoSEQ multiplex PCR; TCRdb's copy keeps in-frame clones and lacks some. Of around 370,000 clones in the sample, approximately 87% were seen once. The sequenced sample consisted of peripheral blood. These receptors came from a woman between 50 and 59 years old with COVID-19, enrolled during active disease.

This clone was recorded a few times. The V gene is TRBV7-9, the J gene TRBJ1-1; TRBD1 matches at 7 bases. J gave up 0 bases and V 4 bases, and 14 bases lay outside the gene matches. The CDR3 length is 18 residues. Germline V gene lookup returns CDR1 SEHNR and CDR2 FQNEAQ (reference sequence). The CDR3 DNA reads as TGTGCCAGCAGCTCTCCGGACAGGATGGCGATCATGAACACTGAAGCTTTCTTT. Protein sequence: CASSSPDRMAIMNTEAFF. The full variable domain, completed using reference TRBV7-9 and TRBJ1-1, is DTGVSQNPRHKITKRGQNVTFRCDPISEHNRLYWYRQTLGQGPEFLTYFQNEAQLEKSRLLSDRFSAERPKGSFSTLEIQRTEQGDSAMYLCASSSPDRMAIMNTEAFFGQGTRLTVV.

CDR3 nucleotide sequence: TGTGCCAGCAGTGTTTGGCAGGATGCTGAAGCTTTCTTT. Translating it yields CASSVWQDAEAFF. V is TRBV2 and J is TRBJ1-1; no reliable D call. The CDR3 runs 13 residues. CDR1 is SNHLY, CDR2 FYNNEI, per germline. Trimming took 4 bases from V and 6 from J, leaving 12 bases between them.

CDR3 DNA sequence: TGTGCCAGCAGTTACGAGGGGGCTCGGGGTACAGATACGCAGTATTTT. Amino acid sequence: CASSYEGARGTDTQYF. The J gene is TRBJ2-3, the V gene TRBV6-5; 7 positions agree with TRBD1. Germline values: CDR1 MNHEY, CDR2 SVGAGI. The junction had 8 bases not matched to a gene; V was cut back by 2 bases and J by 3 bases. The CDR3 contains 16 residues.

This clone was seen once. The same CDR3 also results from other DNA sequences found in this sample. J is TRBJ1-2 and V is TRBV6-5, with 7 bases aligning to TRBD1. V lost 6 bases to trimming and J lost 8 bases; unmatched junction nucleotides: 3. The germline V gene encodes CDR1 MNHEY and CDR2 SVGAGI. CDR3 length equals 11 residues. The CDR3: CASSRGEGYTF. For the CDR3, the DNA is TGTGCCAGCAGCAGGGGGGAAGGCTACACCTTC.

This clone was observed a few times. The chain uses TRBV7-8 and TRBJ2-1; 8 bases map to TRBD2. The junction had 3 bases not matched to a gene; V was cut back by 3 bases and J by 2 bases. From germline, CDR1 is SGHVS and CDR2 FQNEAQ. The CDR3 has 15 residues. CDR3 sequence (DNA): TGTGCCAGCAGCTTCCGGGGGGGTACCTACAATGAGCAGTTCTTC. This translates into CASSFRGGTYNEQFF.

The count of this clone is one. V and J are TRBV5-1 and TRBJ1-2, with D unresolved. Germline assignment: CDR1 SGHRS and CDR2 YFSETQ. The CDR3 runs to 13 residues. The ends were cut back, 0 bases at V and 3 bases at J, with 6 bases in the middle. The CDR3 is CASSLASDYGYTF. The CDR3 DNA reads TGCGCCAGCAGCTTGGCCAGCGACTATGGCTACACCTTC.

The genes are TRBV6-5 and TRBJ2-7; D may be TRBD2 (5 bases). V was clipped by 2 bases and J by 3 bases, with 17 bases between them. This CDR3 has 16 residues. Germline V gives CDR1 MNHEY, CDR2 SVGAGI. The CDR3 reads CASSYLNAQAGYEQYF. The DNA of the CDR3 is TGTGCCAGCAGTTACCTCAACGCCCAGGCGGGCTACGAGCAGTACTTC.

This clone showed up just a few times. The chain employs TRBV10-3 and TRBJ1-4; D ambiguous. The germline V gene has CDR1 ENHRY and CDR2 SYGVKD. The V and J ends lost 0 bases and 5 bases respectively, with 7 bases between them. This CDR3 comprises 14 residues. CDR3 residues: CAISESVQNEKLFF. The CDR3 DNA reads TGTGCCATCAGTGAGTCGGTACAAAATGAAAAACTGTTTTTT.

This clone was recorded a few times. The J gene is TRBJ2-1, the V gene TRBV13; 11 nucleotides align to TRBD2. The CDR3 spans 15 residues. The germline gives CDR1 PRHDT, CDR2 FYEKMQ (reference sequence). The V segment lost 4 bases and the J segment 9 bases; nucleotides outside the gene matches: 8. This CDR3 reads CASSSTLTSGGEQFF. CDR3 DNA sequence: TGTGCCAGCAGCTCTACACTTACTAGCGGGGGTGAGCAGTTCTTC.

The J gene is TRBJ2-7, the V gene TRBV6-5, with D tentatively TRBD1 (6 bases). The germline V and J ends were trimmed by 6 bases and 9 bases, with 24 bases remaining between them. CDR1 and CDR2 from the germline V gene are MNHEY and SVGAGI. This CDR3 has 15 amino acids. The CDR3 is CASRQTRTGPVGQYF. CDR3 in DNA: TGTGCCAGCAGGCAAACAAGAACAGGGCCGGTGGGGCAGTACTTC.

CDR3 nucleotides: TGTGCCAGCAGCAAGAAAGCAGGACAAAGTAGCAATCAGCCCCAGCATTTT. It is translated as CASSKKAGQSSNQPQHF. The V and J genes are TRBV21-1 and TRBJ1-5; the table names TRBD1, a call not compared with the DNA. TRBV21-1 is a documented pseudogene. The CDR3 consists of 17 residues.

The rearrangement uses TRBV25-1 and TRBJ1-2, with 8 bases that match TRBD1. Trimming cost V 4 bases and J 7 bases; bases outside gene matches: 11. The germline V gene has CDR1 MGHDK and CDR2 SYGVNS. The CDR3 contains 15 residues. The chain's CDR3 is CASSAQGQGSSGYTF. DNA of the CDR3: TGTGCCAGCAGTGCCCAAGGACAGGGTTCCTCTGGCTACACCTTC.

Note on this clone: The junction and the germline gene differ at one end; a read error may be behind it. This chain connects TRBV29-1 to TRBJ2-7; 7 bases are shared with TRBD1. The V gene's germline CDR1 is SQVTM and CDR2 ANQGSEA. This CDR3 has 11 residues. The CDR3 loop reads CSTQLTRTGLF. The DNA of the CDR3 is TGCAGCACCCAACTTACCCGGACAGGCCTCTTC.

V is TRBV6-5 and J is TRBJ1-1; D possibly corresponds to TRBD1 (5 bases). The CDR3 loop spans 12 amino acids. Trimming took off 3 bases at V and 10 bases at J, with 12 bases between the two ends. CDR1 is MNHEY, CDR2 SVGAGI, per germline. The CDR3 coding sequence is TGTGCCAGCAGTTATACGGGGGGAAGAGCTTTCTTT. As protein: CASSYTGGRAFF.

The chain joins TRBV10-1 to TRBJ2-3; tentative D call: TRBD1 (6 bases). V was clipped by 8 bases and J by 2 bases, with 14 bases between them. Per the germline V gene, CDR1 is WNHNN and CDR2 is SYGVQD (reference sequence). This CDR3 is 14 amino acids long. CDR3 coding DNA: TGCGCCAGCTCGGACAGACCTATCACAGATACGCAGTATTTT. It is translated as CASSDRPITDTQYF.

This chain's CDR3 is CASSTYRGTYEQYF. CDR3 sequence (DNA): TGTGCCAGCAGCACATACAGGGGTACCTACGAGCAGTACTTC. The chain links TRBV11-3 to TRBJ2-7; TRBD1 matches 7 bases. This CDR3 contains 14 residues. V shed 5 bases, J shed 2 bases, and the junction held 6 bases outside the gene matches. Germline lookup yields CDR1 SGHNT and CDR2 YENEEA.

Note on this clone: At the DNA level, this CDR3 is encoded by other sequences in the same sample as well. This chain links TRBV5-1 with TRBJ1-6, with 7 bases aligning to TRBD1. The V segment lost 4 bases and the J segment 7 bases; nucleotides outside the gene matches: 5. CDR1 and CDR2 from the germline V gene are SGHRS and YFSETQ. CDR3 size: 14 residues. This CDR3 is CASSLQGSNSPLHF. CDR3 nucleotides: TGCGCCAGCAGCCTACAGGGGTCCAATTCACCCCTCCACTTT.

This chain links TRBV3-1 (or the pseudogene TRBV3-2) with TRBJ2-5; D perhaps matches TRBD2 (6 bases). V lost 8 bases, J lost 9 bases, and 19 bases lay in between. CDR3 length: 13 amino acids. Germline lookup yields CDR1 LGHDT and CDR2 YNNKEL (reference sequence). The CDR3: CASRAHGSGAQYF. The CDR3, as DNA: TGTGCCAGCCGAGCCCATGGCTCGGGGGCCCAGTACTTC.